These 3 T cell receptor beta chains originate from one sample sequenced in a study of control samples from healthy donors and cancer patients (dated by TCRdb to 2020 to 2022). Libraries were prepared through the immunoSEQ multiplex PCR assay. Here the immuneACCESS table is served through TCRdb, limited to in-frame sequences with V and J called. Missing clones are a known gap in these copies; in checked studies unresolved V genes cover under half, and the rest lacks a known reason. This sample is represented by around 250,000 clones; roughly 82% of them were singletons. The ten largest make up about 14% of the sample. The sequenced sample consisted of PBMCs. The receptors originated from a woman in her sixties with lung cancer.

This chain links TRBV28 with TRBJ2-5; 13 positions agree with TRBD2. V gave up 3 bases and J gave up 4 bases; unmatched junction bases: 5. Looked up from germline, CDR1 is MDHEN and CDR2 is SYDVKM. This CDR3 spans 16 amino acids. The CDR3 spells CASSFRGLAGLETQYF. CDR3 in DNA: TGTGCCAGCAGTTTTCGGGGACTAGCGGGACTAGAGACCCAGTACTTC.

The chain combines TRBV28 with TRBJ1-5; D call uncertain. CDR1 and CDR2 (germline): MDHEN, SYDVKM. The CDR3 sequence is 15 residues long. V was cut by 5 bases and J by 3 bases, with 14 bases left in between. CDR3 protein: CASSTSGGNNQPQHF. The DNA for the CDR3 is TGTGCCAGCAGTACGTCAGGTGGGAACAATCAGCCCCAGCATTTT.

The CDR3: CASSGGGQGAFYEQYF. As DNA, the CDR3 is TGTGCCAGCAGTGGGGGTGGACAGGGGGCTTTCTACGAGCAGTACTTC. The chain joins TRBV2 to TRBJ2-7; 11 bases match TRBD1. Germline CDR1 SNHLY, CDR2 FYNNEI. The V and J ends lost 4 bases and 3 bases, in that order; junction bases with no gene match: 8. The CDR3 loop spans 16 amino acids.